This entry describes one T cell receptor beta chain. V gave up 0 bases and J gave up 0 bases, with 9 bases separating them. Germline V lookup: CDR1 LGHNA, CDR2 YNFKEQ. CDR3 length: 17 residues. In the source study's methods: How many nucleated cells were present was estimated from reference gene primer amplification. Clones were sequenced by immunoSEQ multiplex PCR, and TCRdb holds only the in-frame ones, with some missing. That table gives V, J and clone size, and the DNA gave D and trimming. The table includes about 200,000 clones, more than 80% detected once. These data are taken from a study of blood T cell repertoires in COVID-19. Whole-study context: Sites in the United States, Italy and Spain provided acute and convalescent COVID-19 samples.

The receptor was derived from a man aged 30 to 39 who had recovered from COVID-19. The sequencing input was peripheral blood. J is TRBJ1-6 and V is TRBV4-2; weak D call: TRBD1 (5 bases). This chain's CDR3 is CASSQEQGISYNSPLHF. Here the CDR3 DNA reads TGTGCCAGCAGCCAAGAGCAGGGAATCTCCTATAATTCACCCCTCCACTTT.